What follows is one T cell receptor beta chain and its context. Its matching antigen is unknown. These data are taken from a study of cytomegalovirus exposure and HLA in healthy donors. TCRdb's copy holds only in-frame clones and misses some; the assay was immunoSEQ multiplex PCR. The sample lists more than 200,000 clones, roughly nine tenths seen once, with around 13% in the top ten. Findings and caveats of the study: Later, an analysis found that TCR clusters from the first cohort tended to co-occur in the 90 to 150 validation repertoires. The investigators catalogued 150 or so TCR beta chains as cytomegalovirus-associated. Specificity for CMV antigens was confirmed in vitro for three of the CMV-associated chains. Most sequenced TCRs were rare (though some public TCRs occurred in many donors).

The sequence came from a man aged 18 to 29 in good health and CMV-seropositive. The sample taken for sequencing was PBMCs.

The CDR3, as DNA: TGTGCCAGCAGCCCTGACCCACGGGCCTACGAGCAGTACTTC. It encodes CASSPDPRAYEQYF. The V and J genes are TRBV11-2 and TRBJ2-7; D ambiguous. The V gene lost 5 bases and the J gene lost 2 bases, with 13 bases spanning the gap. This CDR3 has 14 residues. From germline, CDR1 is SGHAT and CDR2 FQNNGV.